These 2 T cell receptor beta chains share one sample of origin, sequenced in a study of shared clonotypes between healthy human individuals. Some clones are missing from TCRdb's copy, which holds only in-frame ones; the method was immunoSEQ multiplex PCR. This sample has 2 million to 2.5 million clones, with around 93% found just once. Sequenced input: naive CD4+ T cells from PBMCs. The subset here: CD45RA+ positively selected. The receptors were gathered from a man between 18 and 35 years old in good health. Some clones in this sample may be carry-over from other donors' samples.

This chain joins TRBV13 and TRBJ1-3, with 7 bases lining up with TRBD1. V was pared by 0 bases and J by 0 bases, with 11 bases of the junction left unmatched. Germline V gene sequence: CDR1 PRHDT, CDR2 FYEKMQ (reference sequence). The CDR3 runs 19 residues. CDR3 DNA sequence: TGTGCCAGCAGCTTAGGCAGGGGGGGACCGGCCCTCTCTGGAAACACCATATATTTT. It codes for CASSLGRGGPALSGNTIYF.

This clone was detected only a few times. The chain couples TRBV7-9 to TRBJ1-1; no clear D gene. Germline V gene lookup returns CDR1 SEHNR and CDR2 FQNEAQ (reference sequence). This CDR3 is built from 12 residues. V was cut by 5 bases and J by 7 bases, with 11 bases left in between. Here the CDR3 reads CASSAYGIEAFF. The CDR3 DNA reads as TGTGCCAGCAGCGCGTATGGGATTGAAGCTTTCTTT. Together with reference TRBV7-9 and TRBJ1-1, the CDR3 gives the full variable domain: DTGVSQNPRHKITKRGQNVTFRCDPISEHNRLYWYRQTLGQGPEFLTYFQNEAQLEKSRLLSDRFSAERPKGSFSTLEIQRTEQGDSAMYLCASSAYGIEAFFGQGTRLTVV.